Following are 27 T cell receptor beta chains from one sample sequenced in a study of vaccination effects on CD4 cells after COVID-19. Their antigens remain unidentified. Researchers isolated CD4+ T cells once about eleven days of culture had elapsed. Measured with immunoSEQ multiplex PCR; TCRdb has only the in-frame clones, and not every one. In the table there are tens of thousands of clones, more than 60% of which are singletons. Sequences were derived from CD4+ T cells from PBMCs cultured without peptide, sampled before COVID-19 vaccination. The receptors stem from a human donor who had a prior SARS-CoV-2 infection.

As DNA, the CDR3 is TGTGCCAGTAGGAACTTAGGTCCCTCCTACAATGAGCAGTTCTTC. Its protein product is CASRNLGPSYNEQFF. V gene TRBV19 combines with J gene TRBJ2-1; D is undetermined. V was pared by 6 bases and J by 0 bases, with 12 bases between. The germline V gene has CDR1 LNHDA and CDR2 SQIVND (reference sequence). The length of the CDR3 is 15 residues.

The gene calls are TRBV27 and TRBJ1-2, with TRBD1 matching 11 bases. This CDR3 comprises 13 residues. The trim removed 3 bases at V and 8 bases at J, leaving 2 bases unmatched. CDR1 MNHEY and CDR2 SMNVEV come from the germline V gene (reference sequence). CDR3 amino acids: CASSFRDRGGYTF. As DNA, the CDR3 is TGTGCCAGCAGTTTCCGGGACAGGGGGGGCTACACCTTC.

This chain joins TRBV30 and TRBJ2-7; D is possibly TRBD2 (5 bases). The CDR3 runs to 12 residues. Germline assignment: CDR1 GTSNPN and CDR2 SVGIG (reference sequence). Trimming shortened V by 6 bases and J by 0 bases, and 9 bases separated the two germline ends. In DNA, the CDR3 is TGTGCCTGCCACACTAGCTCCTACGAGCAGTACTTC. Residues: CACHTSSYEQYF.

This CDR3 reads CATAQGNQPQHF. In nucleotides, the CDR3 is TGTGCCACCGCCCAGGGGAATCAGCCCCAGCATTTT. J is TRBJ1-5 and V is TRBV2; D possibly corresponds to TRBD1 (6 bases). Trimming took 10 bases from V and 4 from J, leaving 11 bases between them. Germline V gene data show CDR1 as SNHLY and CDR2 as FYNNEI. The CDR3 is 12 amino acids. Complete variable domain (other parts from reference TRBV2 and TRBJ1-5): EPEVTQTPSHQVTQMGQEVILRCVPISNHLYFYWYRQILGQKVEFLVSFYNNEISEKSEIFDDQFSVERPDGSNFTLKIRSTKLEDSAMYFCATAQGNQPQHFGDGTRLSIL.

The chain recombines TRBV5-1 with TRBJ2-1; the D is unclear. CDR1 is SGHRS, CDR2 YFSETQ, per germline. CDR3 length: 15 amino acids. V lost 1 base and J lost 0, with 8 bases in between. The CDR3 DNA reads TGCGCCAGCAGCTTGTTTTCCAACTCCTACAATGAGCAGTTCTTC. As protein: CASSLFSNSYNEQFF.

The V and J genes are TRBV5-1 and TRBJ2-1; 7 bases align to TRBD2. In germline, CDR1 is SGHRS, CDR2 YFSETQ. The CDR3 is 12 amino acids. V lost 4 bases and J lost 9; bases outside the gene matches: 4. CDR3 in amino acids: CASSLGEGEQFF. CDR3 nucleotide sequence: TGCGCCAGCAGCCTGGGGGAGGGTGAGCAGTTCTTC.

V and J are TRBV4-1 and TRBJ1-2, with TRBD1 matching 7 bases. J was trimmed by 0 bases and V by 1 base; bases with no gene match: 5. Germline values: CDR1 MGHRA, CDR2 YSYEKL. This CDR3 comprises 16 residues. CDR3 in DNA: TGCGCCAGCAGCCAAGTTCCAGGGGGAACTAACTATGGCTACACCTTC. Its protein is CASSQVPGGTNYGYTF.

This clone was seen only a few times. The rearrangement links TRBV18 to TRBJ2-3; 8 bases align to TRBD2. The CDR3 sequence is 15 residues long. CDR1 and CDR2 from the germline V gene are KGHSH and LQKENI. The V segment lost 7 bases and the J segment 1 base; nucleotides outside the gene matches: 7. CDR3 sequence (DNA): TGTGCCAGCTTCGAAGCGGGAGTTGGCACAGATACGCAGTATTTT. This codes for CASFEAGVGTDTQYF. The full variable domain, with the rest looked up from reference TRBV18 and TRBJ2-3, is NAGVMQNPRHLVRRRGQEARLRCSPMKGHSHVYWYRQLPEEGLKFMVYLQKENIIDESGMPKERFSAEFPKEGPSILRIQQVVRGDSAAYFCASFEAGVGTDTQYFGPGTRLTVL.

The chain is built from TRBV5-8 and TRBJ2-6; 9 nucleotides agree with TRBD2. Trimming cost V 2 bases and J 0 bases; bases outside gene matches: 6. Germline CDR1 SGHTS, CDR2 YDEGEE. This CDR3 has 18 residues. CDR3 DNA sequence: TGTGCCAGCAGCTTCCGGACTAGCGCCGACTCTGGGGCCAACGTCCTGACTTTC. It encodes CASSFRTSADSGANVLTF.

The V call is TRBV9, the J call TRBJ2-2, with 12 bases that match TRBD1. The V gene's germline CDR1 is SGDLS and CDR2 YYNGEE. The CDR3 is 20 amino acids. The V gene end was trimmed by 0 bases and the J gene end by 4 bases; junction bases not matched to a gene: 13. The CDR3 DNA sequence: TGTGCCAGCAGCGTAGCCCTGGGACAGGGGGCCGGGTCGGGCACCGGGGAGCTGTTTTTT. It codes for CASSVALGQGAGSGTGELFF. Looking up the rest from reference TRBV9 and TRBJ2-2 gives the full variable domain: DSGVTQTPKHLITATGQRVTLRCSPRSGDLSVYWYQQSLDQGLQFLIQYYNGEERAKGNILERFSAQQFPDLHSELNLSSLELGDSALYFCASSVALGQGAGSGTGELFFGEGSRLTVL.

The rearrangement links TRBV11-3 to TRBJ2-1; 12 nucleotides align to TRBD2. V shed 2 bases and J 4 bases; nucleotides not matched to a gene: 6. Per the germline V gene, CDR1 is SGHNT and CDR2 is YENEEA. The CDR3 runs 17 residues. As DNA, the CDR3 is TGTGCCAGCAGCTTAACTAGCGGGAGGTGGAATTACAATGAGCAGTTCTTC. The encoded protein is CASSLTSGRWNYNEQFF.

The rearrangement links TRBV18 to TRBJ2-7; D is possibly TRBD2 (5 bases). The germline CDR1 and CDR2 sequences are KGHSH and LQKENI. V was shortened by 2 bases and J by 0 bases, with 11 bases between the two germline ends. CDR3 size: 15 residues. The chain's CDR3 is CASSPISASSYEQYF. Written as DNA, the CDR3 is TGTGCCAGCTCACCAATTAGCGCGAGCTCCTACGAGCAGTACTTC.

This clone was observed a handful of times. This chain uses TRBV5-1 with TRBJ1-1, with 11 positions matching TRBD1. CDR1 SGHRS and CDR2 YFSETQ come from the germline V gene. Germline trimming cut 3 bases from V and 1 base from J; bases unmatched to any gene: 2. This CDR3 region has 15 residues. CDR3 sequence: CASSSGQGANTEAFF. The DNA for the CDR3 is TGCGCCAGCAGCTCCGGACAGGGGGCGAACACTGAAGCTTTCTTT.

The chain uses TRBV4-2 and TRBJ1-1, with D unclear. This CDR3 is 16 amino acids long. Germline loops: CDR1 LGHNA, CDR2 YNFKEQ. Trimming left V 1 base short and J 0 bases short, with 12 bases between. The CDR3 sequence: CASSQVSLDMNTEAFF. The CDR3 coding sequence is TGTGCCAGCAGCCAAGTTAGTCTTGACATGAACACTGAAGCTTTCTTT.

This clone was counted a single time. The CDR3, as DNA: TGTGCCAGCACCAGGACAGGTAGCTCCTACGAGCAGTACTTC. It codes for CASTRTGSSYEQYF. The rearrangement uses TRBV2 and TRBJ2-7; 7 nucleotides align to TRBD1. Germline loops: CDR1 SNHLY, CDR2 FYNNEI. The CDR3 extends over 14 amino acids. The V gene end was trimmed by 7 bases and the J gene end by 0 bases; junction bases not matched to a gene: 6.

The rearrangement uses TRBV5-1 and TRBJ1-6; D may be TRBD1 (6 bases). Germline CDR1 SGHRS, CDR2 YFSETQ. This CDR3 has 16 amino acids. Trimming left V 0 bases short and J 6 bases short, with 13 bases between. CDR3 amino acids: CASSLDRGAGNSPLHF. CDR3 DNA: TGCGCCAGCAGCTTGGATCGGGGGGCGGGTAATTCACCCCTCCACTTT.

This clone was counted only a few times. This chain links TRBV6-5 with TRBJ1-2; maybe TRBD1 (6 bases). The CDR3 contains 12 residues. V was shortened by 8 bases and J by 4 bases, with 11 bases between the two germline ends. Per the germline V gene, CDR1 is MNHEY and CDR2 is SVGAGI. The CDR3 DNA reads TGTGCCAGCCGACGGGACACCTATGGCTACACCTTC. Its protein product is CASRRDTYGYTF.

The chain links TRBV7-3 to TRBJ2-4; 7 bases are shared with TRBD2. The CDR3 spans 12 residues. After removal of 5 bases from V and 7 bases from J, the junction contained 2 bases not matched to a gene. Germline CDR1 and CDR2: SGHTA and FQGTGA. Written as DNA, the CDR3 is TGTGCCAGCAGCCCGGGGGGTAACATTCAGTACTTC. Encoded protein: CASSPGGNIQYF.

The rearrangement links TRBV19 to TRBJ2-1; TRBD2 aligns across 11 bases. The J segment lost 5 bases and the V segment lost 3 bases, leaving 6 bases of the junction unmatched. The germline V gene has CDR1 LNHDA and CDR2 SQIVND (reference sequence). The CDR3 runs 16 residues. CDR3 region: CASSITLAGVNNEQFF. The CDR3 region has the DNA TGTGCCAGTAGTATCACACTAGCGGGAGTAAACAATGAGCAGTTCTTC.

The rearrangement joins TRBV7-2 to TRBJ1-5; D not resolved. The germline CDR1 and CDR2 sequences are SGHTA and FQGNSA. The CDR3 is 14 residues long. V was pared by 2 bases and J by 4 bases, with 9 bases between. Here the CDR3 reads CASSLSRSNQPQHF. In DNA, the CDR3 is TGTGCCAGCAGCTTAAGCAGATCTAATCAGCCCCAGCATTTT. Full variable domain (outside the CDR3, taken from reference TRBV7-2 and TRBJ1-5): GAGVSQSPSNKVTEKGKDVELRCDPISGHTALYWYRQSLGQGLEFLIYFQGNSAPDKSGLPSDRFSAERTGGSVSTLTIQRTQQEDSAVYLCASSLSRSNQPQHFGDGTRLSIL.

The chain uses TRBV4-2 and TRBJ1-4; D remains ambiguous. Germline CDR1 is LGHNA and CDR2 is YNFKEQ. This CDR3 has 11 residues. Trimming pared 1 base from V and 8 bases from J, leaving 2 bases between. This chain's CDR3 is CASSQGEKLFF. The CDR3 DNA sequence: TGTGCCAGCAGCCAAGGGGAAAAACTGTTTTTT.

V is TRBV20-1 and J is TRBJ2-3, with D possibly matching TRBD1 (5 bases). V was clipped by 3 bases and J by 0 bases, with 10 bases between them. The V gene's germline CDR1 is DFQATT and CDR2 SNEGSKA (reference sequence). The CDR3 runs to 14 residues. The CDR3 DNA reads as TGCAGTGCTAGTATGGGGCCGAGCACAGATACGCAGTATTTT. Protein product: CSASMGPSTDTQYF.

This clone occurred once. This same CDR3 is encoded by further DNA sequences in the sample. The chain combines TRBV5-6 with TRBJ1-2; maybe TRBD1 (5 bases). Germline loops: CDR1 SGHDT, CDR2 YYEEEE. V gave up 4 bases and J gave up 2 bases, with 12 bases separating them. This CDR3 is built from 14 residues. The CDR3 coding sequence is TGTGCCAGCAGCCTCGGGGGGGTCAACTATGGCTACACCTTC. Amino acids: CASSLGGVNYGYTF.

In its sample, this clone was seen a few times. The chain carries TRBV11-2 and TRBJ1-1; D remains ambiguous. CDR3 length: 14 residues. Germline V gene lookup returns CDR1 SGHAT and CDR2 FQNNGV. V was pared by 2 bases and J by 6 bases, with 13 bases between. CDR3: CASSLFSNVAEAFF. The CDR3 DNA reads TGTGCCAGCAGCTTATTCTCGAACGTAGCTGAAGCTTTCTTT.

The table lists this clone with a few counts. The chain uses TRBV6-5 and TRBJ2-3; the D gene could be TRBD1 or TRBD2 (5 bases each). Germline V lookup: CDR1 MNHEY, CDR2 SVGAGI. V was cut by 9 bases and J by 8 bases, with 21 bases left in between. This CDR3 spans 14 amino acids. This CDR3 is CASSPGPPPATQYF. As DNA, the CDR3 is TGTGCCAGTTCACCGGGACCCCCTCCAGCTACGCAGTATTTT.

J is TRBJ2-7 and V is TRBV27; 7 bases are shared with TRBD2. V shed 5 bases, J shed 5 bases, and the junction held 9 bases outside the gene matches. The CDR3 runs 14 residues. Germline V gives CDR1 MNHEY, CDR2 SMNVEV (reference sequence). Here the CDR3 reads CASSPQSGINEQYF. The CDR3 DNA is TGTGCCAGCAGTCCACAGAGCGGGATCAACGAGCAGTACTTC.

The chain recombines TRBV7-2 with TRBJ2-1; the match to TRBD1 covers 10 bases. With V trimmed by 2 bases and J by 10 bases, 8 bases remained unmatched. This CDR3 comprises 15 residues. The V gene's germline CDR1 is SGHTA and CDR2 FQGNSA. The CDR3 loop reads CASSLLRQGANEQFF. DNA for the CDR3: TGTGCCAGCAGCTTACTTCGACAGGGGGCCAACGAGCAGTTCTTC. Supplemented by reference TRBV7-2 and TRBJ2-1, the full variable domain reads GAGVSQSPSNKVTEKGKDVELRCDPISGHTALYWYRQSLGQGLEFLIYFQGNSAPDKSGLPSDRFSAERTGGSVSTLTIQRTQQEDSAVYLCASSLLRQGANEQFFGPGTRLTVL.